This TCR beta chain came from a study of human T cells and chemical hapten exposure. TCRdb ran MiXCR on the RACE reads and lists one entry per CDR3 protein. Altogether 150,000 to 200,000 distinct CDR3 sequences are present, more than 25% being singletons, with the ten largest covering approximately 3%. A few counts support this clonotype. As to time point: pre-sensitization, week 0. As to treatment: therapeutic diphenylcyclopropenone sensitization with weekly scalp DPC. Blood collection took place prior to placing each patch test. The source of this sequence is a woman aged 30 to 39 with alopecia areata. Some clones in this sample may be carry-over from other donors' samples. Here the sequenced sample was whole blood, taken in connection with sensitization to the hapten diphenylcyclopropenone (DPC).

Here the CDR3 reads CASSLSSAGSNQPQHF. The CDR3 DNA sequence: TGTGCCAGCAGCTTGTCTTCGGCAGGTAGCAATCAGCCCCAGCATTTT. This chain joins TRBV5-5 and TRBJ1-5; no definite D call. The CDR3 covers 16 residues. V was clipped by 1 base and J by 0 bases, with 11 bases between them. The germline gives CDR1 SGHKS, CDR2 YYEKEE (reference sequence).